This passage covers 26 T cell receptor beta chains from one sample sequenced in a study of T cell responses to AZD1222 COVID-19 vaccine. Using immunoSEQ multiplex PCR, the repertoire was profiled, and TCRdb retains in-frame clones only, with some absent. Of some 100,000 clones in the sample, roughly 86% are singletons; the top ten hold around 13%. Material: peripheral blood, obtained on day 0 of MenACWY control vaccination. The receptors derive from an adult in good health.

The V and J genes are TRBV5-6 and TRBJ2-5; 7 bases are shared with TRBD1. The V segment lost 4 bases and the J segment 4 bases; nucleotides outside the gene matches: 4. Germline V gene lookup returns CDR1 SGHDT and CDR2 YYEEEE. The CDR3 has 13 residues. The CDR3 protein is CASSEGDRETQYF. The CDR3 DNA is TGTGCCAGCAGCGAGGGGGACAGAGAGACCCAGTACTTC.

The CDR3 is CASSTDGFGGTEAFF. Written as DNA, the CDR3 is TGTGCCAGCAGCACGGACGGTTTTGGGGGCACTGAAGCTTTCTTT. This chain uses TRBV5-4 with TRBJ1-1, with D possibly matching TRBD1 (5 bases). The CDR3 runs 15 residues. The V end was cut by 4 bases, the J end by 4 bases, with 17 bases between. CDR1 SGHNT and CDR2 YYREEE come from the germline V gene (reference sequence).

The rearrangement links TRBV4-3 to TRBJ1-6; no definite D call. Germline loops: CDR1 LGHNA, CDR2 YSLEER. V lost 0 bases and J 6 bases, leaving 9 bases between the germline ends. This CDR3 is 15 amino acids long. The CDR3, as DNA: TGCGCCAGCAGCCAAGATTGGCTGCTTAATTCACCCCTCCACTTT. It specifies CASSQDWLLNSPLHF.

The chain has TRBV28 and TRBJ1-2; D remains ambiguous. This CDR3 is built from 15 residues. The V end was cut by 6 bases, the J end by 6 bases, with 20 bases between. Germline values: CDR1 MDHEN, CDR2 SYDVKM. The CDR3 DNA follows: TGTGCCAGCAGCCCTATTTGGGGAGCTATGAATGGCTACACCTTC. Protein sequence: CASSPIWGAMNGYTF.

This sequence joins TRBV28 and TRBJ1-4; the match to TRBD1 covers 8 bases. This CDR3 contains 16 residues. V was pared by 8 bases and J by 5 bases, with 13 bases of the junction left unmatched. The V gene's germline CDR1 is MDHEN and CDR2 SYDVKM. As DNA, the CDR3 is TGTGCCAGCTCTCTAACCCTCCGGGACAGGAATGAAAAACTGTTTTTT. This translates into CASSLTLRDRNEKLFF. The complete variable domain, with remaining parts taken from reference TRBV28 and TRBJ1-4, reads DVKVTQSSRYLVKRTGEKVFLECVQDMDHENMFWYRQDPGLGLRLIYFSYDVKMKEKGDIPEGYSVSREKKERFSLILESASTNQTSMYLCASSLTLRDRNEKLFFGSGTQLSVL.

This chain links TRBV28 with TRBJ1-2; D is unresolved. Germline V CDR1 and CDR2: MDHEN, SYDVKM. The CDR3 sequence is 11 residues long. V lost 8 bases, J lost 6 bases, and 10 bases lay in between. The chain's CDR3 is CASRSGNGYTF. CDR3 nucleotides: TGTGCCAGCCGCTCGGGAAATGGCTACACCTTC.

The V gene is TRBV30, the J gene TRBJ1-2; the D gene is possibly TRBD1 (6 bases). Germline-derived CDR1 and CDR2 are GTSNPN and SVGIG (reference sequence). The length of the CDR3 is 13 residues. V was clipped by 2 bases and J by 4 bases, with 11 bases between them. The CDR3 bases are TGTGCCTGGAGTAGACAGGAGCTCTATGGCTACACCTTC. Translation gives CAWSRQELYGYTF.

The gene calls are TRBV6-5 and TRBJ2-2; D is uncertain. Between the trimmed V and J ends, which lost 2 bases and 6 bases, there was a span of 10 bases. Germline values: CDR1 MNHEY, CDR2 SVGAGI. The CDR3 runs 14 residues. CDR3 amino acids: CASSYIAGPGELFF. CDR3 in DNA: TGTGCCAGCAGTTACATAGCAGGACCCGGGGAGCTGTTTTTT.

The rearrangement uses TRBV27 and TRBJ2-1, with TRBD1 as a possible D gene (7 bases). CDR3 length: 14 residues. The germline CDR1 and CDR2 sequences are MNHEY and SMNVEV (reference sequence). V was cut by 6 bases and J by 8 bases, with 17 bases left in between. CDR3 amino acids: CASSTRQGGDEQFF. The DNA of the CDR3 is TGTGCCAGCAGCACCCGCCAGGGGGGCGATGAGCAGTTCTTC.

The chain links TRBV9 to TRBJ2-1; TRBD2 aligns across 14 bases. Trimming took 0 bases from V and 8 from J; bases not matched to a gene: 4. CDR3 length: 16 residues. Germline lookup yields CDR1 SGDLS and CDR2 YYNGEE. CDR3 sequence reads: CASSVGGTSGSYEQFF. The CDR3 DNA follows: TGTGCCAGCAGCGTAGGCGGGACTAGCGGGAGCTATGAGCAGTTCTTC.

The genes are TRBV5-1 and TRBJ2-1, with D possibly being TRBD1 or TRBD2 (6 bases each). The germline gives CDR1 SGHRS, CDR2 YFSETQ. Between the trimmed V and J ends, which lost 2 bases and 5 bases, there was a span of 11 bases. This CDR3 has 14 amino acids. The CDR3 DNA is TGCGCCAGCAGCTTAGGGGGGCGAAACAATGAGCAGTTCTTC. As protein: CASSLGGRNNEQFF. Combining the CDR3 with reference TRBV5-1 and TRBJ2-1 gives the whole variable domain KAGVTQTPRYLIKTRGQQVTLSCSPISGHRSVSWYQQTPGQGLQFLFEYFSETQRNKGNFPGRFSGRQFSNSRSEMNVSTLELGDSALYLCASSLGGRNNEQFFGPGTRLTVL.

The chain is built from TRBV6-5 and TRBJ1-2; TRBD1 matches 9 bases. J lost 7 bases, V lost 8 bases, and 8 bases had no gene match. This CDR3 spans 13 amino acids. Per germline, CDR1 MNHEY and CDR2 SVGAGI. The CDR3 DNA follows: TGTGCCAGCCATACAGGGGGCGCGGGTGGCTACACCTTC. Protein product: CASHTGGAGGYTF.

The genes are TRBV27 and TRBJ2-7; 7 bases are a match to TRBD1. Germline loops: CDR1 MNHEY, CDR2 SMNVEV (reference sequence). The J segment lost 6 bases and the V segment lost 1 base, leaving 3 bases of the junction unmatched. The CDR3 is made up of 13 amino acids. This CDR3 reads CASSLYRGSEQYF. The CDR3 bases are TGTGCCAGCAGTTTATACAGGGGAAGCGAGCAGTACTTC.

The chain couples TRBV4-1 to TRBJ2-3; 8 nucleotides match TRBD2. The CDR3 runs to 19 residues. Germline CDR1 is MGHRA and CDR2 is YSYEKL. Trimming cost V 0 bases and J 2 bases; bases outside gene matches: 13. CDR3 in DNA: TGCGCCAGCAGCCAAGATCCCCCCCTTGCGGGGGGAAACACAGATACGCAGTATTTT. This gives the protein CASSQDPPLAGGNTDTQYF.

The chain carries TRBV19 and TRBJ2-1; 8 positions match TRBD2. The CDR3 totals 16 residues. Germline lookup yields CDR1 LNHDA and CDR2 SQIVND (reference sequence). Losses at the gene ends were 5 bases for V and 0 bases for J; bases not matched to a gene: 6. CDR3 in DNA: TGTGCCAGTAGTGGCGGGCTAGCGGGCTCCTACAATGAGCAGTTCTTC. Its translation: CASSGGLAGSYNEQFF.

The rearrangement uses TRBV12-3 or TRBV12-4 and TRBJ2-1; D call uncertain. The CDR3 has 12 residues. The germline V and J ends were trimmed by 4 bases and 6 bases, with 7 bases remaining between them. Here the CDR3 DNA reads TGTGCCAGCAGTTGGTCTAGCAATGAGCAGTTCTTC. Protein product: CASSWSSNEQFF.

To note about this clone: Other DNA sequences within the sample encode an identical CDR3. The chain uses TRBV4-1 and TRBJ2-3; 15 positions match TRBD2. J gave up 3 bases and V 0 bases, and 1 base lay outside the gene matches. The CDR3 runs to 17 residues. The V gene's germline CDR1 is MGHRA and CDR2 YSYEKL. This CDR3 reads CASSQEGTSGGTDTQYF. The CDR3, as DNA: TGCGCCAGCAGCCAAGAGGGGACTAGCGGGGGGACAGATACGCAGTATTTT.

The gene calls are TRBV6-6 and TRBJ2-5; 9 bases align to TRBD2. V lost 5 bases, J lost 2 bases, and 9 bases stayed unmatched. The CDR3 runs 16 residues. CDR1 MNHNY and CDR2 SVGAGI come from the germline V gene (reference sequence). This CDR3 reads CASSKRRTSVQETQYF. DNA of the CDR3: TGTGCCAGCAGTAAACGTAGGACTAGCGTGCAAGAGACCCAGTACTTC.

V gene TRBV4-3 combines with J gene TRBJ2-1; 14 bases map to TRBD2. The V segment lost 1 base and the J segment 0 bases; nucleotides outside the gene matches: 8. Germline CDR1 is LGHNA and CDR2 is YSLEER. The CDR3 contains 20 residues. The CDR3 bases are TGCGCCAGCAGCCAAGCCGGACTAGCGGGGGGCCCAAGCTCCTACAATGAGCAGTTCTTC. Translating it yields CASSQAGLAGGPSSYNEQFF.

The chain has TRBV11-2 and TRBJ2-7; possibly TRBD2 for D (6 bases). Germline CDR1 is SGHAT and CDR2 is FQNNGV. Deletions cut 4 bases from V and 7 bases from J, with 23 bases between. The CDR3 sequence is 16 residues long. CDR3 sequence (DNA): TGTGCCAGCAGCTCGACGTCCCGGGACTTTCTCGGGGAGCAGTACTTC. This codes for CASSSTSRDFLGEQYF.

Comment on this clone: This same CDR3 is encoded by further DNA sequences in the sample. V gene TRBV2 combines with J gene TRBJ2-7, with D hard to call. V shed 7 bases and J shed 4 bases, with 8 bases lying between them. CDR1 is SNHLY, CDR2 FYNNEI, per germline. The CDR3 length is 11 residues. CDR3 sequence reads: CASTLGYEQYF. CDR3 bases: TGTGCCAGCACCCTCGGGTACGAGCAGTACTTC.

V and J are TRBV3-1 (or the pseudogene TRBV3-2) and TRBJ1-4; no definite D call. Trimming cost V 1 base and J 7 bases, with 22 bases left between them. Germline V gives CDR1 LGHDT, CDR2 YNNKEL (reference sequence). The CDR3 runs 18 residues. DNA for the CDR3: TGTGCCAGCAGCCAAGTGGGTACCATTTTTGATCTGAGTGAAAAACTGTTTTTT. Its translation: CASSQVGTIFDLSEKLFF.

The chain recombines TRBV7-3 with TRBJ2-6; D is perhaps TRBD1 or TRBD2 (5 bases each). The germline V gene has CDR1 SGHTA and CDR2 FQGTGA. Trimming cost V 6 bases and J 4 bases, with 10 bases left between them. The CDR3 covers 14 residues. The CDR3 sequence is CASSGGSGANVLTF. CDR3 DNA: TGTGCCAGCAGTGGGGGTTCCGGGGCCAACGTCCTGACTTTC.

This clone appeared a single time. This sequence joins TRBV5-1 and TRBJ1-2; 8 nucleotides match TRBD1. This CDR3 is 13 amino acids long. CDR1 is SGHRS and CDR2 is YFSETQ in the germline V gene. V was pared by 3 bases and J by 8 bases, with 6 bases of the junction left unmatched. CDR3 nucleotides: TGCGCCAGCAGCTCCGGACAGGGAGAAGGCTACACCTTC. The encoded protein is CASSSGQGEGYTF. The full variable domain, with the rest looked up from reference TRBV5-1 and TRBJ1-2, is KAGVTQTPRYLIKTRGQQVTLSCSPISGHRSVSWYQQTPGQGLQFLFEYFSETQRNKGNFPGRFSGRQFSNSRSEMNVSTLELGDSALYLCASSSGQGEGYTFGSGTRLTVV.

This chain uses TRBV14 with TRBJ1-1; a possible D gene is TRBD1 (6 bases). This CDR3 comprises 13 residues. V lost 2 bases and J lost 6, with 10 bases in between. Germline V gene data show CDR1 as SGHDN and CDR2 as FVKESK. CDR3 bases: TGTGCCAGCAGCCAATCCAGGGGTGCTGAAGCTTTCTTT. It is translated as CASSQSRGAEAFF.

CDR3 in DNA: TGTGCCAGCAGTGACAAGCGGGGGGGCTGGGAGCAGTTCTTC. Its protein product is CASSDKRGGWEQFF. The gene calls are TRBV2 and TRBJ2-1, with 10 bases that match TRBD2. Germline CDR1 is SNHLY and CDR2 is FYNNEI. This CDR3 region has 14 residues. The ends lost 3 bases at V and 10 bases at J; junction bases unmatched: 6.